What follows are 4 T cell receptor beta chains derived from one specimen sequenced in a study of identifying expanded T cells in peripheral blood. Clones were read by immunoSEQ multiplex PCR, and TCRdb kept only the in-frame ones, dropping some. The table has 85,000 to 100,000 clones, 88% seen once. The sample was blood. The source of these receptors is a person aged 18 to 75 in good health.

In this sample, this clone turned up once. The chain joins TRBV28 to TRBJ2-7; D is uncertain. V was shortened by 2 bases and J by 2 bases, with 7 bases between the two germline ends. The CDR3 is made up of 13 amino acids. Germline V gene sequence: CDR1 MDHEN, CDR2 SYDVKM. CDR3 bases: TGTGCCAGCAGTTTAAGGACCCCCTACGAGCAGTACTTC. This codes for CASSLRTPYEQYF.

This clone has more than one count but fewer than ten. This sequence joins TRBV11-1 and TRBJ2-1; 9 bases agree with TRBD1. The germline gives CDR1 SGHAT, CDR2 FQDESV (reference sequence). Trimming at V came to 3 bases and at J to 9 bases, leaving 12 bases not matched to a gene. The CDR3 is made up of 16 amino acids. Written as DNA, the CDR3 is TGTGCCAGCAGCTTTCCGACGACAGGGGGTCCTAGTGAGCAGTTCTTC. The encoded protein is CASSFPTTGGPSEQFF.

V and J are TRBV4-2 and TRBJ2-3; 14 nucleotides agree with TRBD2. CDR1 is LGHNA, CDR2 YNFKEQ, per germline. The junction had 3 bases not matched to a gene; V was cut back by 1 base and J by 0 bases. The CDR3 loop spans 18 amino acids. The CDR3 reads CASSQGLAGGPSTDTQYF. CDR3 in DNA: TGTGCCAGCAGCCAAGGACTAGCGGGGGGGCCTAGCACAGATACGCAGTATTTT.

This chain links TRBV9 with TRBJ1-5; tentative D call: TRBD1 (6 bases). Per the germline V gene, CDR1 is SGDLS and CDR2 is YYNGEE. CDR3 size: 14 residues. V was shortened by 3 bases and J by 3 bases, with 10 bases between the two germline ends. The CDR3 DNA is TGTGCCAGCAGCGAGCGGGACAACAATCAGCCCCAGCATTTT. This codes for CASSERDNNQPQHF.